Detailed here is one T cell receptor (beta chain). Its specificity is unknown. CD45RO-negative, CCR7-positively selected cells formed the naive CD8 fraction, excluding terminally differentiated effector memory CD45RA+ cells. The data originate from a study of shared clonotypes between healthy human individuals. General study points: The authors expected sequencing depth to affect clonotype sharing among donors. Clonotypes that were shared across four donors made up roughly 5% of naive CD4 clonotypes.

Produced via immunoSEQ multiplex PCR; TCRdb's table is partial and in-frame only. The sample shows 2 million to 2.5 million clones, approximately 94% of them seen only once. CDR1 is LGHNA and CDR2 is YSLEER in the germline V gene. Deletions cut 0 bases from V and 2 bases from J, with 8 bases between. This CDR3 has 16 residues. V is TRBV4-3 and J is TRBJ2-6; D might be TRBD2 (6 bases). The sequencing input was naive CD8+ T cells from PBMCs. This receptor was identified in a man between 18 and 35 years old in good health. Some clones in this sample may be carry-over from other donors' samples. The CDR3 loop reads CASSQDWRAGANVLTF. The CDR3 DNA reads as TGCGCCAGCAGCCAAGATTGGAGGGCTGGGGCCAACGTCCTGACTTTC.